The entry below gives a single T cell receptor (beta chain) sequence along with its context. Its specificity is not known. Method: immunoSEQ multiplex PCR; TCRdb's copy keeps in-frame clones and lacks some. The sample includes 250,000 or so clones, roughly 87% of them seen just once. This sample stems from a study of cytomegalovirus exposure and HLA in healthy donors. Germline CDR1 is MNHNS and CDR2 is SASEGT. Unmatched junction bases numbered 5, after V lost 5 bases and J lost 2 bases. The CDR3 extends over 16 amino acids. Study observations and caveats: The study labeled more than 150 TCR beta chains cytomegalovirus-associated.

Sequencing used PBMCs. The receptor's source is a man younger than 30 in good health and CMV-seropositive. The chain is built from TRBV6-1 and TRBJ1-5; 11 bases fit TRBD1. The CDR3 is CASSQGTGGGNQPQHF. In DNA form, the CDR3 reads TGTGCCAGCAGTCAAGGGACAGGGGGAGGCAATCAGCCCCAGCATTTT.